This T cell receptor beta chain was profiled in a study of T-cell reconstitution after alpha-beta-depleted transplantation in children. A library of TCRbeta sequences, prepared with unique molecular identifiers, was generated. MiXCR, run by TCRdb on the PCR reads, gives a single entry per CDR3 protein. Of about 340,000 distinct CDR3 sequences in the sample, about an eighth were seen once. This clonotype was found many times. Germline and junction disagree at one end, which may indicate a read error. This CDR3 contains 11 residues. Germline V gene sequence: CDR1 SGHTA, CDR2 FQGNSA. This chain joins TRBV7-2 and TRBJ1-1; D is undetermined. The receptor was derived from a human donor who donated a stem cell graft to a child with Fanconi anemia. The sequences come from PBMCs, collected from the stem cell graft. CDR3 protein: CASSLKTEAFF. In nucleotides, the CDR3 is TGTGCCAGCAGCTTGAAGACTGAAGCTTTCTTT.